The 19 T cell receptor beta chains listed next were all sequenced from one sample in a study of blood T cells in healthy people across ages. Through a sample-barcoded 5' primer and a J-beta primer mix, a second PCR was run for roughly 7 to 11 cycles. TCRdb reprocessed the 5' RACE reads via MiXCR and lists one record per CDR3 protein. The sample carries 700,000 to 950,000 distinct CDR3 sequences, 43% recorded once. The sequenced sample was blood. These receptors came from a woman aged 55 to 70 in good health.

The V call is TRBV20-1, the J call TRBJ2-5, with 10 positions matching TRBD1. Matching the DNA end better, TRBJ2-7 makes the J call doubtful. CDR3 length: 14 amino acids. The V gene's germline CDR1 is DFQATT and CDR2 SNEGSKA (reference sequence). The CDR3: CSAAGTGERYEQYF. CDR3 DNA sequence: TGCAGTGCCGCCGGGACAGGGGAGAGGTACGAGCAGTACTTC.

V usage is TRBV4-2 and J usage is TRBJ2-3, with 12 bases fitting TRBD2. The CDR3 sequence is 19 residues long. Germline V gene sequence: CDR1 LGHNA, CDR2 YNFKEQ. Trimming at V came to 2 bases and at J to 4 bases, leaving 13 bases not matched to a gene. DNA for the CDR3: TGTGCCAGCAGCCAAAATCGTCTAGCGGGAGGGCCGGGTGCAGATACGCAGTATTTT. Protein: CASSQNRLAGGPGADTQYF.

As concerns this clonotype: Mismatch with germline at one junction end may stem from a read error. V is TRBV6-5 and J is TRBJ1-2, with TRBD1 as a possible D gene (6 bases). The germline gives CDR1 MNHEY, CDR2 SVGAGI. This CDR3 comprises 13 residues. The DNA for the CDR3 is TGTGCCAGCAGTGACTCGACAGGCTATGGCTACACCTTC. It specifies CASSDSTGYGYTF.

The CDR3 region is CASSIQGGPGEQFF. The DNA of the CDR3 is TGTGCCAGTAGTATCCAGGGTGGTCCGGGTGAGCAGTTCTTC. The chain couples TRBV19 to TRBJ2-1; D is perhaps TRBD1 (5 bases). Germline CDR1 and CDR2: LNHDA and SQIVND (reference sequence). The CDR3 sequence is 14 residues long. V gave up 3 bases and J gave up 9 bases, with 15 bases separating them.

This clonotype was recorded a few times. This chain uses TRBV7-8 with TRBJ1-2; D is possibly TRBD1 (6 bases). The ends were cut back, 5 bases at V and 2 bases at J, with 12 bases in the middle. The CDR3 runs 14 residues. Germline values: CDR1 SGHVS, CDR2 FQNEAQ. DNA for the CDR3: TGTGCCAGCAGCGTTGTACAGGGAAACTATGGCTACACCTTC. Amino acids: CASSVVQGNYGYTF.

In this sample, this clonotype turned up a few times. The chain joins TRBV5-1 to TRBJ2-7; 10 bases align to TRBD2. The V gene's germline CDR1 is SGHRS and CDR2 YFSETQ. This CDR3 has 15 residues. With V trimmed by 5 bases and J by 3 bases, 8 bases remained unmatched. The CDR3 region is CASSMLAGDIYEQYF. CDR3 nucleotide sequence: TGCGCCAGCAGTATGCTAGCGGGAGACATCTACGAGCAGTACTTC.

This clonotype was detected many times. The chain is built from TRBV7-2 and TRBJ2-3; a possible D gene is TRBD1 (6 bases). Germline V gene data show CDR1 as SGHTA and CDR2 as FQGNSA. The V gene lost 1 base and the J gene lost 0 bases, with 11 bases spanning the gap. The CDR3 loop spans 16 amino acids. The CDR3 spells CASSLVGGRSTDTQYF. DNA for the CDR3: TGTGCCAGCAGCTTAGTAGGGGGTCGTAGCACAGATACGCAGTATTTT.

In its sample, this clonotype was seen many times. The CDR3 region is CASSPRTGGPYEQYF. The CDR3 coding sequence is TGTGCCAGCAGTCCCAGGACAGGGGGGCCCTACGAGCAGTACTTC. J is TRBJ2-7 and V is TRBV27; 10 nucleotides line up with TRBD1. The CDR3 totals 15 residues. V lost 5 bases, J lost 2 bases, and 6 bases stayed unmatched. CDR1 is MNHEY and CDR2 is SMNVEV in the germline V gene (reference sequence).

The chain joins TRBV18 to TRBJ2-7; D possibly corresponds to TRBD2 (5 bases). The end of the DNA is better explained by TRBJ2-5, so the J call may be wrong. CDR1 and CDR2 from the germline V gene are KGHSH and LQKENI. There are 14 residues in the CDR3. The CDR3 bases are TGTGCCAGCTCACCATCCGGGGAGCGATGGACCCAGTACTTC. This encodes CASSPSGERWTQYF.

This clonotype was counted only a few times. The J gene is TRBJ2-3, the V gene TRBV11-1, with D maybe TRBD2 (6 bases). The germline V gene encodes CDR1 SGHAT and CDR2 FQDESV (reference sequence). The CDR3 totals 15 residues. Trimming pared 5 bases from V and 4 bases from J, leaving 16 bases between. CDR3: CASSQTSRAADTQYF. In nucleotides, the CDR3 is TGTGCCAGCAGCCAGACTAGTCGAGCGGCAGATACGCAGTATTTT. Full variable domain (missing parts from reference TRBV11-1 and TRBJ2-3): EAEVAQSPRYKITEKSQAVAFWCDPISGHATLYWYRQILGQGPELLVQFQDESVVDDSQLPKDRFSAERLKGVDSTLKIQPAELGDSAMYLCASSQTSRAADTQYFGPGTRLTVL.

CDR3: CATEGYTQYF. The CDR3 DNA sequence: TGTGCCACCGAGGGATATACGCAGTATTTT. The chain links TRBV28 to TRBJ2-3; D is perhaps TRBD2 (5 bases). Between the trimmed V and J ends, which lost 10 bases and 7 bases, there was a span of 9 bases. This CDR3 region has 10 residues. Germline V gene sequence: CDR1 MDHEN, CDR2 SYDVKM.

J is TRBJ1-6 and V is TRBV12-3 or TRBV12-4; D is perhaps TRBD1 (6 bases). Trimming shortened V by 1 base and J by 8 bases, and 9 bases separated the two germline ends. The length of the CDR3 is 14 residues. The CDR3: CASSLGTAYSPLHF. In DNA form, the CDR3 reads TGTGCCAGCAGTTTAGGGACAGCCTATTCACCCCTCCACTTT.

The chain links TRBV18 to TRBJ1-5; D remains ambiguous. Germline-derived CDR1 and CDR2 are KGHSH and LQKENI. The V and J ends lost 6 bases and 6 bases respectively, with 12 bases between them. The CDR3 contains 13 residues. The CDR3 protein is CASSRSSGQPQHF. The CDR3 DNA is TGTGCCAGCTCTAGATCGAGTGGTCAGCCCCAGCATTTT.

CDR3 sequence: CATAFGLANNEQFF. The CDR3 bases are TGTGCCACCGCGTTCGGGCTAGCCAACAATGAGCAGTTCTTC. The chain couples TRBV15 to TRBJ2-1; D is perhaps TRBD2 (5 bases). V gave up 8 bases and J gave up 5 bases, with 16 bases separating them. Germline V gene sequence: CDR1 LNHNV, CDR2 YYDKDF (reference sequence). The CDR3 length is 14 residues.

This rearrangement joins TRBV4-1 to TRBJ2-7; D is possibly TRBD2 (6 bases). The CDR3 totals 15 residues. Germline V gene lookup returns CDR1 MGHRA and CDR2 YSYEKL. Trimming took off 0 bases at V and 0 bases at J, with 9 bases between the two ends. The CDR3 DNA reads TGCGCCAGCAGCCAAGAGGGGACTTACTCCTACGAGCAGTACTTC. Amino acid sequence: CASSQEGTYSYEQYF.

The V gene is TRBV11-2, the J gene TRBJ2-4; TRBD1 matches at 9 bases. The germline CDR1 and CDR2 sequences are SGHAT and FQNNGV. The V and J ends lost 7 bases and 5 bases, in that order; junction bases with no gene match: 9. The CDR3 totals 15 residues. The DNA for the CDR3 is TGTGCCAGCACCCAGCCGGGACAGGGCCAAAACATTCAGTACTTC. The encoded protein is CASTQPGQGQNIQYF.

CDR3 sequence reads: CASSQMISGPEVSAYEQYF. The CDR3 region has the DNA TGTGCCAGCAGCCAGATGATTTCGGGCCCTGAAGTTTCGGCGTACGAGCAGTACTTC. V usage is TRBV4-2 and J usage is TRBJ2-7; D uncertain. There are 19 residues in the CDR3. Germline CDR1 is LGHNA and CDR2 is YNFKEQ. Between the trimmed V and J ends, which lost 3 bases and 4 bases, there was a span of 28 bases.

This chain connects TRBV10-3 to TRBJ2-3; 8 bases align to TRBD1. Per germline, CDR1 ENHRY and CDR2 SYGVKD. The CDR3 contains 14 residues. V was pared by 6 bases and J by 5 bases, with 7 bases of the junction left unmatched. The CDR3 loop reads CAIRAGTGEDTQYF. CDR3 DNA sequence: TGTGCCATCAGGGCCGGGACAGGAGAAGATACGCAGTATTTT.

In its sample, this clonotype was seen a few times. This chain uses TRBV10-3 with TRBJ1-5; TRBD1 agrees at 7 bases. The CDR3 runs to 14 residues. Trimming took 6 bases from V and 0 from J; bases not matched to a gene: 2. CDR1 is ENHRY and CDR2 is SYGVKD in the germline V gene. The CDR3 coding sequence is TGTGCCATCAGGGGGACAGCTAGCAATCAGCCCCAGCATTTT. Amino acid sequence: CAIRGTASNQPQHF.